These T cell receptor beta chains were read from a single sample in a study of cytotoxic CD8 clonotypes in ibrutinib-treated CLL. Libraries were prepared by immunoSEQ multiplex PCR; TCRdb keeps only in-frame clonotypes and omits some of them. This table has approximately 92,000 clones, around 77% appearing once. The sample consisted of PBMCs, taken after 24 months of ibrutinib treatment. These receptors originate from a human donor with chronic lymphocytic leukemia. CDR3s include the opening cysteine and the closing phenylalanine or tryptophan. Each record gives: V gene, CDR3 protein.

>TRBV7-2
CASSLARQQETQYF
>TRBV9
CASSPGGRDEQYF
>TRBV5-4
CASSLVSDTQYF
>TRBV28
CASSFPGQGARKTQYF
>TRBV6-5
CASRSWTDYYEQYF
>TRBV30
CAWSAPGRGSLYEQYF
>TRBV28
CASTAAGGYSYEQYF
>TRBV5-1
CASRVTGAGANVLTF
>TRBV11-2
CASSLGAGVADTQYF
>TRBV5-1
CASSSQGVVSPLHF
>TRBV7-3
CASSPAPGLPQHF
>TRBV4-2
CASSQGQGTYEQYF
>TRBV28
CASSYKQNYGYTF
>TRBV9
CASSVIGRGELFF
>TRBV27
CASSPWQGWAYGYTF
>TRBV9
CASSVGTRADQPQHF
>TRBV5-4
CASSLGGTQYF
>TRBV7-3
CASSTTGARSPLHF
>TRBV4-1
CASSQQAGAYNEKLFF
>TRBV5-1
CASSWQGQHEQYF
>TRBV5-1
CASSLDPAGRTDTQYF
>TRBV11-3
CASSDSGQDNEQFF
>TRBV27
CASSPSAGVNEQYF
>TRBV27
CASRRGLAGGIGEQFF
>TRBV9
CASTMGLAQSTDTQYF
>TRBV14
CASSQDWRGSEQFF
>TRBV6-1
CASSEAVREQFF
>TRBV28
CASSLYGRNSPLHF